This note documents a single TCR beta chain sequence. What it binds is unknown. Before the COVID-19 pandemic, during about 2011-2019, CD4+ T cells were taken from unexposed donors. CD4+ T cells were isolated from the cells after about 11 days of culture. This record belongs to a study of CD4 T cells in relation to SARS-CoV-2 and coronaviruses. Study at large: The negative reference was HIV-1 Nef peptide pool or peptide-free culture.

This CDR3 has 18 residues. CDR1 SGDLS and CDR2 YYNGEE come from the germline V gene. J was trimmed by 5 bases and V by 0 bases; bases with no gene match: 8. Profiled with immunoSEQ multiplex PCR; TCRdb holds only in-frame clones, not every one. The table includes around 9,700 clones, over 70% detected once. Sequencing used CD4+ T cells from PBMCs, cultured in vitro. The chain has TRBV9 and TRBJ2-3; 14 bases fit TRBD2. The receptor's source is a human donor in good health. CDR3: CASSVGRLAGGREDTQYF. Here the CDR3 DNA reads TGTGCCAGCAGCGTAGGAAGACTAGCGGGGGGGCGAGAAGATACGCAGTATTTT.